The source of this T cell receptor beta chain is a study of shared clonotypes between healthy human individuals. Study-wide points: Clonotypes that were shared across a handful of donors made up roughly 5.2% of naive CD4 clonotypes.

The V and J ends lost 6 bases and 1 base respectively, with 7 bases between them. CDR3 length: 12 amino acids. Germline assignment: CDR1 SGHTA and CDR2 FQGNSA. Donors included only healthy HIV-negative adults lacking recent acute infections or vaccinations. Samples underwent the assay at deep level. Genomic DNA of each subset was evenly split across several immunoSEQ plates. Assay: immunoSEQ multiplex PCR; the TCRdb copy retains only in-frame clones and omits some. The data contain about 1 million clones, approximately 76% of them singletons. This clone was picked up many times. What it binds is unknown.

Sequenced input: memory CD4+ T cells sorted from blood. Subset defined: CD45RA-negative fraction. The clonotype was recovered from a man in his late teens or twenties in good health. V gene TRBV7-2 combines with J gene TRBJ2-7; the D is unclear. The CDR3 DNA follows: TGTGCCAGCAGTTATGGTTCCTACGAGCAGTACTTC. Translated, it gives CASSYGSYEQYF.